This TCR beta chain was recovered during a study of response to subunit inactivated influenza vaccine. Study-wide findings and caveats: A suggestion made by the authors is that each seasonal influenza vaccination recruits few new T cells.

Trimming cost V 2 bases and J 3 bases; bases outside gene matches: 9. This CDR3 spans 19 amino acids. The V gene's germline CDR1 is PRHDT and CDR2 FYEKMQ (reference sequence). TCRdb recomputed calls from the RT-PCR reads with MiXCR, one row per CDR3 protein. The top ten hold approximately 10% of the sample, which has around 790,000 distinct CDR3 sequences, less than 25% seen once. This clonotype came up a few times. Its cognate antigen is unknown. Sequenced here: PBMCs from blood, sampled 5 days after vaccination. This TCR came from a man aged 50-59 years who received an inactivated influenza vaccine. The chain joins TRBV13 to TRBJ2-5; 16 bases fit TRBD2. The CDR3 DNA follows: TGTGCCAGCAGCTTAATATCGGGGACTAGCGGGGGGGCCAAAGAGACCCAGTACTTC. This encodes CASSLISGTSGGAKETQYF.